This T cell receptor (beta chain) originates from a study of blood T cell repertoires in COVID-19. Study-level background: Collection of acute and convalescent COVID-19 samples took place in the United States, Italy and Spain.

Participant-reported clinical history was the basis for cohort assignment. All recovered Cohort 3 donors got two negative PCRs, got clearance, or saw symptom resolution. TCRdb's copy holds only in-frame clones and misses some; the assay was immunoSEQ multiplex PCR. This sample has 200,000 to 250,000 clones, with approximately 90% found just once. Germline trimming cut 5 bases from V and 9 bases from J; bases unmatched to any gene: 5. The CDR3 covers 13 residues. This sequence joins TRBV12-3 or TRBV12-4 and TRBJ1-5, with 9 bases lining up with TRBD1. The sample comprised PBMCs or T cells enriched from blood (not recorded which). The source is a woman aged 25 to 45 who had recovered from COVID-19. The CDR3 DNA follows: TGTGCCAGCAGTCCACAGGGGGCAGGGCCCCAGCATTTT. It specifies CASSPQGAGPQHF.